This T cell receptor beta chain comes out of a study of T cell responses to AZD1222 COVID-19 vaccine. TCRdb keeps only in-frame clones here, not all; method: immunoSEQ multiplex PCR. The top ten clones hold around 1.3% of a sample with under 170,000 clones, 94% of them seen once. About this clone itself: What it binds is unknown.

Study-wide results and limits: At 160-218 and 743-854, vaccine-associated CD4 TCRs were dominant, and they spanned spike.

This specimen consisted of peripheral blood, obtained on day 0 of AZD1222 vaccination. The sequence came from an adult in good health.

In DNA, the CDR3 is TGTGCCAGCAGCTTGGGGGGATCTTACACAGATACGCAGTATTTT. It yields the protein CASSLGGSYTDTQYF. This rearrangement joins TRBV7-2 to TRBJ2-3, with D perhaps matching TRBD2 (6 bases). CDR1 is SGHTA and CDR2 is FQGNSA in the germline V gene. The CDR3 is 15 amino acids. Trimming stripped 3 bases from V and 2 bases from J, with 12 bases between.